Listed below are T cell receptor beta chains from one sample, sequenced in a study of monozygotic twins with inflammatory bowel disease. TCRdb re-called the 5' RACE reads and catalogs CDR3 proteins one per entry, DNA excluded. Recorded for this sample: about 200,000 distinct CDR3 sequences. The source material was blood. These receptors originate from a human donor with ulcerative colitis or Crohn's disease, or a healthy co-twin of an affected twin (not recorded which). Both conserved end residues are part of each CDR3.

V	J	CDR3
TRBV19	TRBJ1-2	CATPGGQGARGYGYTF
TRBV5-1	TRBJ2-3	CASSLGNLLDTQYF
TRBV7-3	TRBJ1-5	CASSLSRGQRDQPQHF
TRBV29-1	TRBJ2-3	CSVECSGNTQYF
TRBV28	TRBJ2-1	CASSSGAWNEQFF
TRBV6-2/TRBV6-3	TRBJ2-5	CASSRGRGPRQETQYF
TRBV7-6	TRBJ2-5	CASSSRTGIETQYF
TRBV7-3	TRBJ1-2	CASSLTGQGTGYTF
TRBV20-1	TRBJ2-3	CSARRTIGAPKSDTQYF
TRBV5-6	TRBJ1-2	CASSFSGVGGYTF
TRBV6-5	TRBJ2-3	CASSYLGTVTDTQYF
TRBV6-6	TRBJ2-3	CASGEGWVDTQYF
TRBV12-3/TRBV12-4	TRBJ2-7	CASRHMGIEQYF
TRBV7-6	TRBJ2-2	CASSPGTTLGTGELFF
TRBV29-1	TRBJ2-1	CSVADGLAGYNEQFF
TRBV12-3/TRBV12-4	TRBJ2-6	CASSLDPGRGLGGANVLTF
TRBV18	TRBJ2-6	CASSPGGWPGANVLTF
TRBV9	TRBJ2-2	CASSPRGALVDAGELFF
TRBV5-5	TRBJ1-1	CASSRRLNTEAFF
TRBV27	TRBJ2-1	CASGPGRDRVF
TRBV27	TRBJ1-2	CASSPGILYGYTF
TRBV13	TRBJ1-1	CASSLGPQGNTEAFF
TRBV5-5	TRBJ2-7	CASSRGTEVYEQYF
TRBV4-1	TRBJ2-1	CASSQDGYNEQFF
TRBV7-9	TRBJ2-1	CASSIGRISYNEQFF
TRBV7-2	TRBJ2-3	CASSFKADTQYF
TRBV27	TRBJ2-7	CASSPWDRGYEQYF
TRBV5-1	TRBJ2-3	CASNRGGQGTDTQYF
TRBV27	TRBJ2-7	CASNKDRDSYEQYF
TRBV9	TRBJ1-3	CASSVRGDDSGNTIYF
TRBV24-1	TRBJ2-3	CATSVRVADTQYF
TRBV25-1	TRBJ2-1	CASSESGPRTYNEQFF
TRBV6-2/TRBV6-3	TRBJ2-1	CASSYLGPFYNEQFF
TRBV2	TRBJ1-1	CASKLLMNTEAFF
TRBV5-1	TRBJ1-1	CASSEDRPGRRHTEAFF
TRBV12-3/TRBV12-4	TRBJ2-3	CASSFGRAVTDTQYF
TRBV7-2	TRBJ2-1	CASSLQEYTEQFF
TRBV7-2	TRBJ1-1	CASSLITPGPNTEAFF
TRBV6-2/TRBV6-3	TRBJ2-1	CASRPSLGLSSYNEQFF
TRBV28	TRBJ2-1	CATSSVGGSYNEQFF
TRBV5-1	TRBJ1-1	CASSLVGTDTEAFF
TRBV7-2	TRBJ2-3	CASLASYTQYF
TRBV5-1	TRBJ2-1	CASSLGRDPYNEQFF
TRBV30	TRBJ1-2	CAWSATGIYGYTF
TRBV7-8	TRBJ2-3	CASRGGQYTDTQYF
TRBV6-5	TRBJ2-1	CASSYPDAGEDEQFF
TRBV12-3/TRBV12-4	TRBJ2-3	CASSLVVGTDTQYF
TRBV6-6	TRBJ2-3	CASSRLATDTQYF
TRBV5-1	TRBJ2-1	CASSLGVVSYNEQFF
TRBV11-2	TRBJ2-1	CASSLWGNEQFF
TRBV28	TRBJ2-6	CASRPQGPGANVLTF
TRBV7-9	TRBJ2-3	CASSSQPGYISTDTQYF
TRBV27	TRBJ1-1	CASSAQGARTEAFF
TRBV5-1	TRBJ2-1	CASSLRLSSYNEQFF
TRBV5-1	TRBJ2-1	CASSLGQGTENEQFF
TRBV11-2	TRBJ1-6	CASSPSQSGTNSPLHF
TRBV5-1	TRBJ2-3	CASSLAPSGASTDTQYF
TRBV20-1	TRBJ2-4	CSARDSGRGVKNIQYF
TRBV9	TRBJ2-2	CASGQGDDTGELFF